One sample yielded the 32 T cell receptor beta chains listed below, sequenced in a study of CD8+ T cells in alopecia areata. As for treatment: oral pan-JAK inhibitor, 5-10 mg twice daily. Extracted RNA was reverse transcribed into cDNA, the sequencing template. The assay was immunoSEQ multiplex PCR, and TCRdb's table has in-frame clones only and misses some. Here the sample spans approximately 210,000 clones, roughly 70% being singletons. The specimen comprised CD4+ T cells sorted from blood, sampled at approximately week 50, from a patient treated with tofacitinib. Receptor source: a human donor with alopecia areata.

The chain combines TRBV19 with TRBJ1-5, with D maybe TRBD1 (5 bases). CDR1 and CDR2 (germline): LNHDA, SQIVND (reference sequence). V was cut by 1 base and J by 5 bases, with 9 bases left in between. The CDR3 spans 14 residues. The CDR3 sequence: CASSIVPGDQPQHF. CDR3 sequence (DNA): TGTGCCAGTAGTATAGTACCGGGGGATCAGCCCCAGCATTTT.

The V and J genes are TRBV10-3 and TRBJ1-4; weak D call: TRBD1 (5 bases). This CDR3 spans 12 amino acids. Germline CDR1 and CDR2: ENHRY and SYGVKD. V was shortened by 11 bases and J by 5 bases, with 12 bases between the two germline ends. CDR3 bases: TGTGCCTCAGGGCTACCCAATGAAAAACTGTTTTTT. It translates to CASGLPNEKLFF.

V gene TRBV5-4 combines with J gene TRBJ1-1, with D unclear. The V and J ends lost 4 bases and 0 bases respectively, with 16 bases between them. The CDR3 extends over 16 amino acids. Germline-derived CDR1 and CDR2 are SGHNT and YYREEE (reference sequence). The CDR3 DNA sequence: TGTGCCAGCAGCCCTGGCTCAGGACTCATGAACACTGAAGCTTTCTTT. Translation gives CASSPGSGLMNTEAFF.

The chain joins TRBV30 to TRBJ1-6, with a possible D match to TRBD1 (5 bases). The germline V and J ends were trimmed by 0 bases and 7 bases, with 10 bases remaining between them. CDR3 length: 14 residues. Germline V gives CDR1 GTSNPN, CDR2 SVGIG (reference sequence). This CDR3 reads CAWSVDSENSPLHF. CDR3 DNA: TGTGCCTGGAGTGTAGACAGCGAAAATTCACCCCTCCACTTT.

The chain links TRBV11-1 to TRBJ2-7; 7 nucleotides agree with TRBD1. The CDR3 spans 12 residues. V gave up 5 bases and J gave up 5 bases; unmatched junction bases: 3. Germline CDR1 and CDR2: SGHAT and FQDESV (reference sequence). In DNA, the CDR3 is TGTGCCAGCAGCCCAACAGGGGACGAGCAGTACTTC. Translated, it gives CASSPTGDEQYF.

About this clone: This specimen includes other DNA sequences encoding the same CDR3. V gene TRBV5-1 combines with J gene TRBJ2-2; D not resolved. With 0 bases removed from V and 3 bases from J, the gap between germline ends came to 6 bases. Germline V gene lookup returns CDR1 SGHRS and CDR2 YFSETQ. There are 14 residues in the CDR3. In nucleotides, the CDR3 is TGCGCCAGCAGCTTGGCCGGAGACACCGGGGAGCTGTTTTTT. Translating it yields CASSLAGDTGELFF.

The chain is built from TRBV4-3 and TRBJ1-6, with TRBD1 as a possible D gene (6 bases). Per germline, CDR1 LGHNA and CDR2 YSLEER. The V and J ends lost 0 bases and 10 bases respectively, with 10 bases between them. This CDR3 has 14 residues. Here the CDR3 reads CASSQDWGLSPLHF. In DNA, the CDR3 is TGCGCCAGCAGCCAAGATTGGGGGCTCTCACCCCTCCACTTT.

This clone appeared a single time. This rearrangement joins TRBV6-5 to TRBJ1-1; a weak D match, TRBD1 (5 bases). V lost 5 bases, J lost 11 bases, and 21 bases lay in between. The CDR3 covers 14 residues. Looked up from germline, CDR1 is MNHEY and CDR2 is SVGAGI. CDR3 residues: CASSAPAGDRSAFF. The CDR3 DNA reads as TGTGCCAGCAGTGCCCCCGCCGGGGACCGATCCGCTTTCTTT.

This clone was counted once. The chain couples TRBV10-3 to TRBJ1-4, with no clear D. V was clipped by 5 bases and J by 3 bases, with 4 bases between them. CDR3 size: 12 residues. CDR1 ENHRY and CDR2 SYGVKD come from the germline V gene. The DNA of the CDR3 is TGTGCCATCAGTCAGGCTAATGAAAAACTGTTTTTT. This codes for CAISQANEKLFF.

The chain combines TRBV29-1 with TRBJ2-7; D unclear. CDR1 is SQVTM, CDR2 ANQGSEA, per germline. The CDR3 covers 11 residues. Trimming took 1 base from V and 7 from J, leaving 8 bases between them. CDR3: CSVEAPGEQYF. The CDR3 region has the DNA TGCAGCGTTGAAGCCCCCGGGGAGCAGTACTTC.

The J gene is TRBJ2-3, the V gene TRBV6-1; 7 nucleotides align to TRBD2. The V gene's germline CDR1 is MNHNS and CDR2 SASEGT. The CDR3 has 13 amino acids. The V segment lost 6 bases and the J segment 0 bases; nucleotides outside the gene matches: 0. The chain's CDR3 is CASRTSSTDTQYF. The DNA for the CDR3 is TGTGCCAGCAGGACTAGCAGCACAGATACGCAGTATTTT.

CDR3 in amino acids: CASSLGAYGYTF. In DNA form, the CDR3 reads TGCGCCAGCAGCTTGGGTGCCTATGGCTACACCTTC. The V gene is TRBV5-1, the J gene TRBJ1-2; D unclear. The V gene's germline CDR1 is SGHRS and CDR2 YFSETQ. V was pared by 0 bases and J by 4 bases, with 4 bases between. This CDR3 has 12 residues.

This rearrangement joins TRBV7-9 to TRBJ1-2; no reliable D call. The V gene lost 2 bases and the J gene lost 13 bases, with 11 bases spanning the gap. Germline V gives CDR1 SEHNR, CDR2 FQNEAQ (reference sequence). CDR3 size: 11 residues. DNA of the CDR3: TGTGCCAGCAGCTTAAACCTATCCGCCACCTTC. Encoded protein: CASSLNLSATF.

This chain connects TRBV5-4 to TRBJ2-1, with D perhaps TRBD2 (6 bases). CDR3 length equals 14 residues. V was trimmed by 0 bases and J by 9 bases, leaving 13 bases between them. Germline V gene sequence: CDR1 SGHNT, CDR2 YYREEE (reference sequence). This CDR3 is CASSLGRLGGEQFF. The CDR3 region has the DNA TGTGCCAGCAGCTTGGGGCGCCTGGGGGGTGAGCAGTTCTTC.

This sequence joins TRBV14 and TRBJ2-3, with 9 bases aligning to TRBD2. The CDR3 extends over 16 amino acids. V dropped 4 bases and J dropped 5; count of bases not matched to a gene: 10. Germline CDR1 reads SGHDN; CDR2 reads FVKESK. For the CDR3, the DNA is TGTGCCAGCAGCCCCCATAGCGGGGGCACCGGAGATACGCAGTATTTT. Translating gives CASSPHSGGTGDTQYF.

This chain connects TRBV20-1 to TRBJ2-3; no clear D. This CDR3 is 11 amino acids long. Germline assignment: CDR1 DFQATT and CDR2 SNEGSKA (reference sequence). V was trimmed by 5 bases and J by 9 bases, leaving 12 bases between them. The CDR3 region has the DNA TGCAGTGCTCCACTCGCCCCAACGCAGTATTTT. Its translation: CSAPLAPTQYF.

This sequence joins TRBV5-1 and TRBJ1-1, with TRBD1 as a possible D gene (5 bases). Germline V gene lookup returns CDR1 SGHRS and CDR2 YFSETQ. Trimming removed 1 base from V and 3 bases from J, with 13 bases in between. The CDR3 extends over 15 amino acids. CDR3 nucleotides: TGCGCCAGCAGCTTGATGGGCAGGGTAGACACTGAAGCTTTCTTT. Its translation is CASSLMGRVDTEAFF.

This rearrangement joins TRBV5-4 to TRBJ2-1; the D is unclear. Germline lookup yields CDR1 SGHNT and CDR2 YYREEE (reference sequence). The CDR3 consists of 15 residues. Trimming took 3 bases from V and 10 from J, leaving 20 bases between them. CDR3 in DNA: TGTGCCAGCAGCTCCCCCGGGCAAGATCGGATCGAGCAGTTCTTC. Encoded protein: CASSSPGQDRIEQFF.

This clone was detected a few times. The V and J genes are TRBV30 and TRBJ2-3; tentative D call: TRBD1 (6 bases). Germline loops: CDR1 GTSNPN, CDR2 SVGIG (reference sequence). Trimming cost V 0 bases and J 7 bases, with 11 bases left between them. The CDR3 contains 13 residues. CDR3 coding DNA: TGTGCCTGGAGTGTAAGGGGGTTAAATACGCAGTATTTT. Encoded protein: CAWSVRGLNTQYF.

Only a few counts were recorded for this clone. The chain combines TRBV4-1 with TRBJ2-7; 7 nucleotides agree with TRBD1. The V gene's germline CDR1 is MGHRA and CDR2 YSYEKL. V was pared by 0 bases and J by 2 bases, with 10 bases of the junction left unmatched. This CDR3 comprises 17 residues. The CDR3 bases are TGCGCCAGCAGCCAAGATCTTTTGTACAGGGGAACCTACGAGCAGTACTTC. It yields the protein CASSQDLLYRGTYEQYF.

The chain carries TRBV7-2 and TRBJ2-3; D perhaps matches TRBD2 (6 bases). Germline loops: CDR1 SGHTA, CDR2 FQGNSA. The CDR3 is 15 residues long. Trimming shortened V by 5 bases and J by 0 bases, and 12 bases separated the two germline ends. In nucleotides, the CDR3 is TGTGCCAGCAGCCCCCGGACTACGAGCACAGATACGCAGTATTTT. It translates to CASSPRTTSTDTQYF.

The CDR3 protein is CASSPAGVETQYF. CDR3 in DNA: TGTGCCAGCAGTCCCGCGGGGGTTGAGACCCAGTACTTC. This chain connects TRBV13 to TRBJ2-5; 7 nucleotides align to TRBD2. Germline CDR1 is PRHDT and CDR2 is FYEKMQ (reference sequence). The CDR3 runs 13 residues. V dropped 6 bases and J dropped 5; count of bases not matched to a gene: 6.

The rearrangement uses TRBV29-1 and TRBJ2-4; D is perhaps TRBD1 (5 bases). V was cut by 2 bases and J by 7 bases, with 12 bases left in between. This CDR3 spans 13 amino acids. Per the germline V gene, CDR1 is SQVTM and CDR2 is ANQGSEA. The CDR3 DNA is TGCAGCGTTGAATCCAGGGTCGCGAACATTCAGTACTTC. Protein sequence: CSVESRVANIQYF.

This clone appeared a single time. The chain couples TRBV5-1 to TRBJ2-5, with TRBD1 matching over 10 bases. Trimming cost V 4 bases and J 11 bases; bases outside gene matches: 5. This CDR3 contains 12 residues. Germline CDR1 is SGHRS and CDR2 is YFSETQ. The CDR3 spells CASSRDRGEQYF. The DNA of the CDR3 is TGCGCCAGCAGCAGGGACAGGGGAGAGCAGTACTTC.

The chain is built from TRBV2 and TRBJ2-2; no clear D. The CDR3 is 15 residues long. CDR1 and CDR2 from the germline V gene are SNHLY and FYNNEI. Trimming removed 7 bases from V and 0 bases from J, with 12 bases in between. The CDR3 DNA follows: TGTGCCAGCACCCGAGGCACCACGAACACCGGGGAGCTGTTTTTT. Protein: CASTRGTTNTGELFF.

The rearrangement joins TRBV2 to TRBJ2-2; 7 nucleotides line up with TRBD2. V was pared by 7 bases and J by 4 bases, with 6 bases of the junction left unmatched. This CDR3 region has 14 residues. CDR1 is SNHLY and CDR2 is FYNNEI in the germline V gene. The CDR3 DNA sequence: TGTGCCAGCACGTCCGGGACTATCACCGGGGAGCTGTTTTTT. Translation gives CASTSGTITGELFF. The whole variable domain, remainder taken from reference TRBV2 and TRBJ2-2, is EPEVTQTPSHQVTQMGQEVILRCVPISNHLYFYWYRQILGQKVEFLVSFYNNEISEKSEIFDDQFSVERPDGSNFTLKIRSTKLEDSAMYFCASTSGTITGELFFGEGSRLTVL.

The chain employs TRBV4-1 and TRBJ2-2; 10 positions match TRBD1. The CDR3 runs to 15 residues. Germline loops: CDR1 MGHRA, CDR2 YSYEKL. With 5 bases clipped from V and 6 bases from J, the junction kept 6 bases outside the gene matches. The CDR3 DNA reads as TGCGCCAGCAGCTTTCCGGGACAGGGGTCCGGGGAGCTGTTTTTT. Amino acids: CASSFPGQGSGELFF.

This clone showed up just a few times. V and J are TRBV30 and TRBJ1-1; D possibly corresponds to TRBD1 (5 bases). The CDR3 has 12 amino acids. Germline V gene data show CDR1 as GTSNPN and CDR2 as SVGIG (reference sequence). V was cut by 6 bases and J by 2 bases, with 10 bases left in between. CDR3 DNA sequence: TGTGCCTGTAAACAGGATAACACTGAAGCTTTCTTT. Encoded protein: CACKQDNTEAFF.

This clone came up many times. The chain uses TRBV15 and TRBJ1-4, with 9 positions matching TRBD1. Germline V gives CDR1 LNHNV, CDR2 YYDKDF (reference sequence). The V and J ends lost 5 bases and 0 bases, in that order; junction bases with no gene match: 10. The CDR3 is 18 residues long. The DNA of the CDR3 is TGTGCCACCAGCCGCGGGACAGGGCGGGACGCAACTAATGAAAAACTGTTTTTT. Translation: CATSRGTGRDATNEKLFF.

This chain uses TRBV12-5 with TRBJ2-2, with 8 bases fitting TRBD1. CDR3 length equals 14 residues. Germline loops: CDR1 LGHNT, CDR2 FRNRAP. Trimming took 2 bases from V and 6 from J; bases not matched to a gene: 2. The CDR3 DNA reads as TGTGCTAGTGGTTTGCAACAGGGGGCCGGGGAGCTGTTTTTT. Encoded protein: CASGLQQGAGELFF.

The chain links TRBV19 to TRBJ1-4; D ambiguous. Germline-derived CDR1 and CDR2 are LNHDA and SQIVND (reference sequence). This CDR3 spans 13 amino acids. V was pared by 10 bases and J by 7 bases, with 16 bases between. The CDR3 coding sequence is TGTGCCACCACTATACGCCGTGGTGAAAAACTGTTTTTT. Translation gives CATTIRRGEKLFF. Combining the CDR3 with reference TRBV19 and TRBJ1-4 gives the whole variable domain DGGITQSPKYLFRKEGQNVTLSCEQNLNHDAMYWYRQDPGQGLRLIYYSQIVNDFQKGDIAEGYSVSREKKESFPLTVTSAQKNPTAFYLCATTIRRGEKLFFGSGTQLSVL.

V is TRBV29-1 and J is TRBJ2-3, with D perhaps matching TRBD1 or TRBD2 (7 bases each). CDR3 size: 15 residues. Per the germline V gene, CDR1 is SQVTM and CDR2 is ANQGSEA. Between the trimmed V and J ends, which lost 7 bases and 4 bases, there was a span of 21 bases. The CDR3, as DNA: TGCAGCGCCCAGGGGGGGGTGAGCGGACCAGATACGCAGTATTTT. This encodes CSAQGGVSGPDTQYF.